This T cell receptor (beta chain) appears in the sequencing data of a study of response to subunit inactivated influenza vaccine. Study-level results: The study's authors posited that every seasonal influenza vaccination enlists few new T cells.

Looked up from germline, CDR1 is SNHLY and CDR2 is FYNNEI. With 5 bases removed from V and 3 bases from J, the gap between germline ends came to 8 bases. This CDR3 spans 13 amino acids. TCRdb independently ran MiXCR on the RT-PCR reads; one entry per CDR3 protein. The sample has 400,000 to 650,000 distinct CDR3 sequences, less than 7.5% seen once; the top ten hold roughly 14%. A note on this clonotype: The antigen is unknown.

The sample was PBMCs from blood, taken 23 to 25 months after vaccination. The chain joins TRBV2 to TRBJ1-5, with a weak D call TRBD1 (6 bases). This clonotype was sampled from a man aged 50 to 75 who received an inactivated influenza vaccine. Written as DNA, the CDR3 is TGTGCCAGCAGTCGGGACAACAATCAGCCCCAGCATTTT. Translated: CASSRDNNQPQHF.